A selection of T cell receptor beta chains follows, all from one sample in a study of cytomegalovirus exposure and HLA in healthy donors. Measured with immunoSEQ multiplex PCR; TCRdb has only the in-frame clones, and not every one. The sample carries a few hundred thousand clones, around four fifths recorded once. The sample consisted of PBMCs. The receptors stem from a woman between 25 and 40 years old in good health and CMV-seropositive. Both conserved end residues are part of each CDR3. The D gene is left open where the match is weak. For some rows the clone size is stated as once, few or many, or as a class when expanded; others skip it.

NA	TRBV5-4	NA	TRBJ1-2	CASSLEAGGGYTF	TGTGCCAGCAGCTTGGAGGCAGGTGGGGGCTACACCTTC
NA	TRBV6-5	TRBD2	TRBJ2-7	CASSLAGEVSEQYF	TGTGCCAGCAGCTTAGCGGGAGAGGTCTCCGAGCAGTACTTC
NA	TRBV11-2	TRBD1	TRBJ2-2	CASSATQGATGELFF	TGTGCCAGCAGCGCCACACAGGGGGCTACCGGGGAGCTGTTTTTT
NA	TRBV29-1	NA	TRBJ1-1	CSVDEGLDTEAFF	TGCAGCGTTGATGAGGGGTTGGACACTGAAGCTTTCTTT
NA	TRBV27	NA	TRBJ1-1	CASSFKVNTEAFF	TGTGCCAGCAGTTTTAAGGTGAACACTGAAGCTTTCTTT
NA	TRBV13	NA	TRBJ2-7	CASSFSVYEQYF	TGTGCCAGCAGCTTTTCGGTCTACGAGCAGTACTTC
once	TRBV4-1	NA	TRBJ1-1	CASSQDPPWGGDAEAFF	TGCGCCAGCAGCCAAGATCCCCCTTGGGGGGGCGATGCTGAAGCTTTCTTT
few	TRBV19	NA	TRBJ1-2	CATGNGYTF	TGTGCCACAGGGAATGGCTACACCTTC
NA	TRBV30	NA	TRBJ1-2	CAWSAFDGYTF	TGTGCCTGGAGCGCCTTTGATGGCTACACCTTC
once	TRBV4-1	NA	TRBJ2-1	CASSQPRDRTLYNEQFF	TGCGCCAGCAGCCAGCCACGGGACCGCACTCTATACAATGAGCAGTTCTTC
NA	TRBV27	TRBD1	TRBJ2-2	CASSYPDRGSSTGELFF	TGTGCCAGCAGTTACCCCGACAGGGGATCTTCCACCGGGGAGCTGTTTTTT
NA	TRBV5-6	NA	TRBJ1-3	CASSLESGNTIYF	TGTGCCAGCAGCTTGGAATCGGGAAACACCATATATTTT
NA	TRBV10-3	NA	TRBJ2-7	CAISETAYEQYF	TGTGCCATCAGTGAGACGGCCTACGAGCAGTACTTC
NA	TRBV30	NA	TRBJ1-1	CAWSVRQMNTEAFF	TGTGCCTGGAGTGTAAGACAGATGAACACTGAAGCTTTCTTT
NA	TRBV4-3	NA	TRBJ2-2	CASSPGYTGELFF	TGCGCCAGCAGCCCCGGATACACCGGGGAGCTGTTTTTT
NA	TRBV9	NA	TRBJ1-2	CASTENKGGYGYTF	TGTGCCAGCACCGAAAATAAGGGGGGCTATGGCTACACCTTC
once	TRBV18	NA	TRBJ1-2	CASSPGAGRYGYTF	TGTGCCAGCTCCCCAGGGGCTGGGCGTTATGGCTACACCTTC
NA	TRBV15	NA	TRBJ1-1	CATSRGRTEAFF	TGTGCCACCAGCAGAGGCAGAACTGAAGCTTTCTTT
NA	TRBV5-5	NA	TRBJ2-3	CASSSTGGTDTQYF	TGTGCCAGCAGCTCAACCGGGGGTACAGATACGCAGTATTTT
NA	TRBV28	NA	TRBJ2-7	CASKPGLGSYEQYF	TGTGCCAGCAAGCCGGGCCTAGGGTCCTACGAGCAGTACTTC
once	TRBV6-4	NA	TRBJ2-1	CASSGGNTNNEQFF	TGTGCCAGCAGTGGGGGCAATACTAACAATGAGCAGTTCTTC
NA	TRBV5-6	TRBD2	TRBJ2-7	CASSLGLAASYEQYF	TGTGCCAGCAGCTTGGGACTAGCGGCGTCCTACGAGCAGTACTTC
NA	TRBV7-8	TRBD1	TRBJ2-7	CASSLARGTGRVYEQYF	TGTGCCAGCAGCTTAGCGAGGGGGACAGGTAGGGTCTACGAGCAGTACTTC